This is a list of T cell receptor beta chains from one sample in a study of blood T cell repertoires in COVID-19. Produced via immunoSEQ multiplex PCR; TCRdb's table is partial and in-frame only. The sample lists 200,000 to 250,000 clones, more than 85% occurring once. The specimen sequenced was peripheral blood. These receptors were obtained from a woman aged 70-85 years with active or convalescent COVID-19. The CDR3 runs from the conserved cysteine through the conserved F or W. D genes are given only for firm matches. Part of the rows lack a size; the others show once, few, many or a class for expanded clones.

>-|-|TRBV5-1|TRBJ1-1
TGCGCCAGCAGCCCTGAGGCGACGGGGAACACTGAAGCTTTCTTT
CASSPEATGNTEAFF
>TRBD2|-|TRBV6-2/TRBV6-3|TRBJ2-1
TGTGCCAGCAGTCCGGGACTAGCGGGGAACCGAGGGGAATTCTTC
CASSPGLAGNRGEFF
>TRBD2|-|TRBV5-1|TRBJ2-7
TGCGCCAGCAGCTTGAGAAGTAGCGGGGGGGCTAGCGAGCAGTACTTC
CASSLRSSGGASEQYF
>-|once|TRBV19|TRBJ2-7
TGTGCCAGTAGTATACAGGGCTCCTACGAGCAGTACTTC
CASSIQGSYEQYF
>-|once|TRBV10-1|TRBJ1-3
TGCGCCAGCTCTACAGGGAGCTCTGGAAACACCATATATTTT
CASSTGSSGNTIYF
>-|-|TRBV5-6|TRBJ1-5
TGTGCCAGCAGCTTAGACAGGAGCAATCAGCCCCAGCATTTT
CASSLDRSNQPQHF
>-|-|TRBV12-3/TRBV12-4|TRBJ1-5
TGTGCCAGCACTACGTTTAACCAGCCCCAGCATTTT
CASTTFNQPQHF
>TRBD1|-|TRBV15|TRBJ1-1
TGTGCCACCAGCACCGACAGGGGCGAGGCTTTCTTT
CATSTDRGEAFF
>-|-|TRBV27|TRBJ1-1
TGTGCCAGCAGCTACAGGTCTGGATCGGTAGAAGGAAATGAAGCTTTCTTT
CASSYRSGSVEGNEAFF
>-|-|TRBV24-1|TRBJ2-5
TGTGCCACCAGTGCCTTTTCTGGTAGGGGGTTGATGGAGACCCAGTACTTC
CATSAFSGRGLMETQYF
>TRBD1|-|TRBV27|TRBJ2-7
TGTGCCAGCAGTTTCCTGGACAGGGGTGGCGAGCAGTACTTC
CASSFLDRGGEQYF
>TRBD1|-|TRBV2|TRBJ1-1
TGTGCCAGCAGTGGGGTGAGGACAGGGGTCTCAAACACTGAAGCTTTCTTT
CASSGVRTGVSNTEAFF
>TRBD1|-|TRBV2|TRBJ2-7
TGTGCCAGCCGGGTACAGGGGGAGCAGTACTTC
CASRVQGEQYF
>TRBD1|-|TRBV11-1|TRBJ2-3
TGTGCCAGCAGCTCTGGACAGGGGGCGACTTTTGGTACGCAGTATTTT
CASSSGQGATFGTQYF
>-|-|TRBV5-6|TRBJ1-2
TGTGCCAGCAGCGAACTCGAGGGCCGATTGGGCTACACCTTC
CASSELEGRLGYTF
>TRBD1|-|TRBV27|TRBJ2-7
TGTGCCAGCAGTTTCTTACAGGGGGCATTCTACGAGCAGTACTTC
CASSFLQGAFYEQYF